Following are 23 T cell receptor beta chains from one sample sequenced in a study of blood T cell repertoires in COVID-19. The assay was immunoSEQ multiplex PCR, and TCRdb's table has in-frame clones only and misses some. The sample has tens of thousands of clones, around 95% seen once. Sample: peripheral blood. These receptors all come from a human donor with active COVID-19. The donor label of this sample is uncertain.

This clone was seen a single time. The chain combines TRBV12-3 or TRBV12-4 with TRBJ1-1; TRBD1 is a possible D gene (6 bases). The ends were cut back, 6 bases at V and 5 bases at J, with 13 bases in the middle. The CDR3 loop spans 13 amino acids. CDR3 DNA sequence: TGTGCCAGCAGCCCATACAGGGCGACTGAAGCTTTCTTT. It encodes CASSPYRATEAFF.

CDR3 protein: CASSSLGVGPDTQYF. In DNA form, the CDR3 reads TGCGCCAGCAGCTCCCTAGGGGTAGGTCCCGATACGCAGTATTTT. V is TRBV5-1 and J is TRBJ2-3, with D tentatively TRBD1 (5 bases). The CDR3 has 15 amino acids. Deletions cut 3 bases from V and 6 bases from J, with 17 bases between. Germline V gene sequence: CDR1 SGHRS, CDR2 YFSETQ.

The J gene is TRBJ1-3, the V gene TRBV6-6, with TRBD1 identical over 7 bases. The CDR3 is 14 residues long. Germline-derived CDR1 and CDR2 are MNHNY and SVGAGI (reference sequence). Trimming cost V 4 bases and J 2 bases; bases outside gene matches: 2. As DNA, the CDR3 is TGTGCCAGCAGTTTAGGGACAGCTGGAAACACCATATATTTT. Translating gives CASSLGTAGNTIYF.

The DNA of the CDR3 is TGTGCCATCAGGGGAGAGGGCGGGAGCTCCTACAATGAGCAGTTCTTC. Translating gives CAIRGEGGSSYNEQFF. J is TRBJ2-1 and V is TRBV10-3, with 7 bases matching TRBD2. V shed 6 bases, J shed 0 bases, and the junction held 8 bases outside the gene matches. Germline-derived CDR1 and CDR2 are ENHRY and SYGVKD. The CDR3 contains 16 residues.

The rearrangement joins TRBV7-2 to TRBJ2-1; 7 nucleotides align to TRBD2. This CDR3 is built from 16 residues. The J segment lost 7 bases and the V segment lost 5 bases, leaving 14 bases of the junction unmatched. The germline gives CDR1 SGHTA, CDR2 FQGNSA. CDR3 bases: TGTGCCAGCAGCACCCAACCACCCGGGACTACAAATGAGCAGTTCTTC. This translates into CASSTQPPGTTNEQFF.

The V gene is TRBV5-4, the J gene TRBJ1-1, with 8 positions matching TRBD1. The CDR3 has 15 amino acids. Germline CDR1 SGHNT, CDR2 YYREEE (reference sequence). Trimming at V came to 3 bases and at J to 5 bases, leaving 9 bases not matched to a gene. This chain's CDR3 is CASSSRTGMGTEAFF. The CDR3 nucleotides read TGTGCCAGCAGCTCGAGGACAGGGATGGGGACTGAAGCTTTCTTT.

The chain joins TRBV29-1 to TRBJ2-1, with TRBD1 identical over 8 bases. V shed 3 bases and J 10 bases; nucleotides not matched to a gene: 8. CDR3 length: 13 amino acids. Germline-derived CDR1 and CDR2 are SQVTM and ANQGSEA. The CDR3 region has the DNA TGCAGCGTTGATAGGCAGGGGGCAGGGGAGCAGTTCTTC. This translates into CSVDRQGAGEQFF.

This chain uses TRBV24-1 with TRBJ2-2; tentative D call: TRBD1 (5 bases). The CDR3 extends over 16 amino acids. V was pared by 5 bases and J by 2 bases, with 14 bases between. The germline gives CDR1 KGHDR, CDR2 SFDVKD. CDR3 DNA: TGTGCCACCAGTGGAGTGGGGCAGGCAAACACCGGGGAGCTGTTTTTT. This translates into CATSGVGQANTGELFF.

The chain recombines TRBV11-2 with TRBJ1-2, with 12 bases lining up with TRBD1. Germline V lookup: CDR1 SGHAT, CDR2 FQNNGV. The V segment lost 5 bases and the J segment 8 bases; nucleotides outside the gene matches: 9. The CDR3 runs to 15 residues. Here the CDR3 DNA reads TGTGCCAGCAGCATACCCGGGACAGGGGGCAGAGGCTACACCTTC. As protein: CASSIPGTGGRGYTF.

Written as DNA, the CDR3 is TGTGCCAGCAGTTACTGGACAGTAAATGAGCAGTTCTTC. Translating it yields CASSYWTVNEQFF. V and J are TRBV6-2 or TRBV6-3 and TRBJ2-1; weak D call: TRBD1 (6 bases). The CDR3 spans 13 residues. The ends were cut back, 1 base at V and 7 bases at J, with 8 bases in the middle. Germline CDR1 MNHEY, CDR2 SVGEGT.

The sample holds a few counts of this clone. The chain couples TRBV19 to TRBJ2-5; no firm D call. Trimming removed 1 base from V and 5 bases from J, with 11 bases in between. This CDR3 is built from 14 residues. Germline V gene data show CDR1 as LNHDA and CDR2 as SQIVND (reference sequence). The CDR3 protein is CASSIGGAQETQYF. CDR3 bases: TGTGCCAGTAGTATAGGCGGCGCTCAGGAGACCCAGTACTTC.

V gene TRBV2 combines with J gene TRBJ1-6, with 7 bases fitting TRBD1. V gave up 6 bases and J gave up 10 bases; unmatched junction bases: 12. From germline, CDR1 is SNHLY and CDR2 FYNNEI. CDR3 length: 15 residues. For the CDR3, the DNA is TGTGCCAGCAGCGCCGGGACAGAAATCGGATCACCCCTCCACTTT. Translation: CASSAGTEIGSPLHF.

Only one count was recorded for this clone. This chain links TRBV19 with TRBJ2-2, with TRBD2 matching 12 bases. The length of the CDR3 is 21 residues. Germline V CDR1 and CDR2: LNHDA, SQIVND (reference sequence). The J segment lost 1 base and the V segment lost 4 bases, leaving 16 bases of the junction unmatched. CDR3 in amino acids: CASSRGTSGRNWGMNTGELFF. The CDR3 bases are TGTGCCAGTAGTAGGGGTACTAGCGGGAGGAATTGGGGCATGAACACCGGGGAGCTGTTTTTT.

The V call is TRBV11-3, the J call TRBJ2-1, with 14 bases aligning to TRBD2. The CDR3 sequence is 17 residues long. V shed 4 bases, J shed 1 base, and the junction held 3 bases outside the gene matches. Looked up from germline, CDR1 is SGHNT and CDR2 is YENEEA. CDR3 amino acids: CASSSGLAGDSYNEQFF. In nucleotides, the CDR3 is TGTGCCAGCAGCTCGGGACTAGCGGGAGATTCCTACAATGAGCAGTTCTTC.

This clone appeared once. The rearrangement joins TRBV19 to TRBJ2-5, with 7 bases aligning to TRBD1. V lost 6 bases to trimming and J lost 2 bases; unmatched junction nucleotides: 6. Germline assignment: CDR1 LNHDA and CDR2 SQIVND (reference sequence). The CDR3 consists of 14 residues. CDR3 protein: CASSSGQTQETQYF. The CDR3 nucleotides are TGTGCCAGTAGCTCGGGACAGACGCAAGAGACCCAGTACTTC.

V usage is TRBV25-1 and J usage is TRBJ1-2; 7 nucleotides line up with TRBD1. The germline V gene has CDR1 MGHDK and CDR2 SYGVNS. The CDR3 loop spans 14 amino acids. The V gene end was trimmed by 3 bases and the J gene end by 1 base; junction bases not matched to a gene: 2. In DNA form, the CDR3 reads TGTGCCAGCAGTGATCGACAGGGTAACTATGGCTACACCTTC. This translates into CASSDRQGNYGYTF.

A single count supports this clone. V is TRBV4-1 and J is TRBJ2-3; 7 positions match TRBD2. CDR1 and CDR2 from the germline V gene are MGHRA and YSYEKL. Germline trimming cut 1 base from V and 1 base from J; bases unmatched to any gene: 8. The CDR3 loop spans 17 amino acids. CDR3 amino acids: CASSQGGGYSGTDTQYF. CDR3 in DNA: TGCGCCAGCAGCCAAGGGGGGGGATATAGCGGCACAGATACGCAGTATTTT.

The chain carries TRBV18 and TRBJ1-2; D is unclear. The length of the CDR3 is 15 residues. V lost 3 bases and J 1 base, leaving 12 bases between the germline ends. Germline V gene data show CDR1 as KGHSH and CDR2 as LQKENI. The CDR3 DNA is TGTGCCAGCTCACCTAGGGAGACCGGTAACTATGGCTACACCTTC. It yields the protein CASSPRETGNYGYTF.

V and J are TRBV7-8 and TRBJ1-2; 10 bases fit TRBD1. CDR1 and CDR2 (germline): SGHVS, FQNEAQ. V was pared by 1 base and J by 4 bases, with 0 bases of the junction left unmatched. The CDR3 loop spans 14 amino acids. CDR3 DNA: TGTGCCAGCAGCTTAGGGACAGGGGGCTATGGCTACACCTTC. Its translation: CASSLGTGGYGYTF.

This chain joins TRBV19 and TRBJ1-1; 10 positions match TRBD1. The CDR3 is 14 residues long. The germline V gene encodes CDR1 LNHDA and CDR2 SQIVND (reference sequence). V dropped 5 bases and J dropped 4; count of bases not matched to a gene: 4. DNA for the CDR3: TGTGCCAGTAGTTTGGGACAGGGGACCACTGAAGCTTTCTTT. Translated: CASSLGQGTTEAFF.

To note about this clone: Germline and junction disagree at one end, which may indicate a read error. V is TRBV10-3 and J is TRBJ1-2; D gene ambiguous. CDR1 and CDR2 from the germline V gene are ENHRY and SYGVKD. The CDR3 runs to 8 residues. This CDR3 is CAASEANF. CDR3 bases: TGTGCCGCATCGGAGGCTAATTTC.

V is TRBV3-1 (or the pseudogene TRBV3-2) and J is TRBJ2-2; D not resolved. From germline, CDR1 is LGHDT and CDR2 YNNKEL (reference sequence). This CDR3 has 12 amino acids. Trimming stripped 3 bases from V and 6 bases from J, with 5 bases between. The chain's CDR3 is CASSQVAGELFF. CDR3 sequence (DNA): TGTGCCAGCAGCCAGGTAGCCGGGGAGCTGTTTTTT.

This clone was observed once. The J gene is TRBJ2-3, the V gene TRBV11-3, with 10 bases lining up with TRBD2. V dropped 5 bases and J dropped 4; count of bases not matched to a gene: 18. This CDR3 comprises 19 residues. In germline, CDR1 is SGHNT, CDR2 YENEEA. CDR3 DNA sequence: TGTGCCAGCAGCCCCCCCAGCGGGGGGGCCGGGTTAGGGGCAGATACGCAGTATTTT. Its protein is CASSPPSGGAGLGADTQYF.